These 32 T cell receptor beta chains originate from one sample sequenced in a study of blood T cell repertoires in COVID-19 (dated by TCRdb to 2020 to 2021). Library preparation used the immunoSEQ multiplex PCR assay. TCRdb obtained this table from immuneACCESS and retained in-frame rearrangements with V and J assigned. These tables miss some clones; where compared with another copy, unresolved V genes account for less than half of the shortfall, and the remainder is unexplained. Counted in this sample were about 200,000 clones; more than 65% of them appeared once. The ten largest clones capture roughly 7.9% of the sample. Sequenced sample: peripheral blood. The receptors come from a woman aged 80 or over with acute or convalescent COVID-19.

This clone appeared a single time. The chain recombines TRBV7-2 with TRBJ2-7; 7 nucleotides agree with TRBD1. This CDR3 contains 14 residues. Germline lookup yields CDR1 SGHTA and CDR2 FQGNSA. J lost 2 bases, V lost 5 bases, and 6 bases had no gene match. The CDR3 region is CASSLQGSTYEQYF. Here the CDR3 DNA reads TGTGCCAGCAGCCTACAGGGGTCGACCTACGAGCAGTACTTC.

The chain recombines TRBV6-2 or TRBV6-3 with TRBJ2-3; tentative D call: TRBD1 (5 bases). With 0 bases removed from V and 5 bases from J, the gap between germline ends came to 21 bases. This CDR3 region has 18 residues. Per the germline V gene, CDR1 is MNHEY and CDR2 is SVGEGT. CDR3 DNA sequence: TGTGCCAGCAGTTACTCCTGGAATCGATGGGGCCCTAAAGATACGCAGTATTTT. Protein sequence: CASSYSWNRWGPKDTQYF.

J is TRBJ2-5 and V is TRBV7-8; 8 nucleotides match TRBD2. V shed 1 base, J shed 5 bases, and the junction held 6 bases outside the gene matches. CDR3 length: 15 residues. Germline-derived CDR1 and CDR2 are SGHVS and FQNEAQ. CDR3 in DNA: TGTGCCAGCAGCTTAGGAGCGGGAGTAGGCGAGACCCAGTACTTC. Translation gives CASSLGAGVGETQYF.

The gene calls are TRBV7-9 and TRBJ1-5, with D tentatively TRBD1 (6 bases). The CDR3 consists of 14 residues. The germline gives CDR1 SEHNR, CDR2 FQNEAQ (reference sequence). Trimming removed 4 bases from V and 3 bases from J, with 10 bases in between. Here the CDR3 DNA reads TGTGCCAGCAGCTGGGGACAACACAATCAGCCCCAGCATTTT. Encoded protein: CASSWGQHNQPQHF.

The rearrangement links TRBV4-2 to TRBJ2-5, with TRBD2 identical over 10 bases. Germline lookup yields CDR1 LGHNA and CDR2 YNFKEQ. The CDR3 is 15 residues long. The V gene end was trimmed by 0 bases and the J gene end by 2 bases; junction bases not matched to a gene: 0. The CDR3, as DNA: TGTGCCAGCAGCCAAGAACTAGCGGGGCAAGAGACCCAGTACTTC. It yields the protein CASSQELAGQETQYF.

This clone was counted only a few times. The chain recombines TRBV7-2 with TRBJ2-1, with TRBD2 matching over 8 bases. The J segment lost 4 bases and the V segment lost 5 bases, leaving 10 bases of the junction unmatched. The V gene's germline CDR1 is SGHTA and CDR2 FQGNSA. The CDR3 is 16 residues long. The CDR3 spells CASSQQVGGGYNEQFF. CDR3 nucleotides: TGTGCCAGCAGCCAACAAGTCGGCGGGGGGTACAATGAGCAGTTCTTC.

The chain couples TRBV7-2 to TRBJ2-3; 12 positions match TRBD2. Germline V gives CDR1 SGHTA, CDR2 FQGNSA. Trimming cost V 3 bases and J 5 bases; bases outside gene matches: 6. There are 16 residues in the CDR3. This CDR3 is CASSFSSGGARDTQYF. The CDR3 nucleotides are TGTGCCAGCAGCTTCTCTAGCGGGGGGGCGAGAGATACGCAGTATTTT. The variable domain in full, with the rest retrieved from reference TRBV7-2 and TRBJ2-3, is GAGVSQSPSNKVTEKGKDVELRCDPISGHTALYWYRQSLGQGLEFLIYFQGNSAPDKSGLPSDRFSAERTGGSVSTLTIQRTQQEDSAVYLCASSFSSGGARDTQYFGPGTRLTVL.

The chain's CDR3 is CATSDATGGFDNEQFF. DNA of the CDR3: TGTGCCACCAGTGATGCGACAGGGGGCTTCGACAATGAGCAGTTCTTC. V usage is TRBV24-1 and J usage is TRBJ2-1; 10 bases map to TRBD1. This CDR3 has 16 amino acids. Germline CDR1 reads KGHDR; CDR2 reads SFDVKD. Trimming cost V 3 bases and J 5 bases; bases outside gene matches: 6.

This clone showed up just a few times. The V gene is TRBV4-1, the J gene TRBJ1-6, with 7 bases lining up with TRBD1. The germline CDR1 and CDR2 sequences are MGHRA and YSYEKL. This CDR3 is built from 17 residues. V trimming: 0 bases; J trimming: 5 bases; junction bases outside the gene matches: 7. The CDR3 here is CASSQEAQGYDNSPLHF. CDR3 nucleotide sequence: TGCGCCAGCAGCCAAGAGGCACAGGGGTACGATAATTCACCCCTCCACTTT.

This sequence joins TRBV7-9 and TRBJ2-7; TRBD1 agrees at 9 bases. Per germline, CDR1 SEHNR and CDR2 FQNEAQ (reference sequence). The CDR3 totals 13 residues. V was pared by 5 bases and J by 4 bases, with 3 bases of the junction left unmatched. The CDR3 DNA reads as TGTGCCAGCAGCGTTGACAGGGGGTACGAGCAGTACTTC. Encoded protein: CASSVDRGYEQYF. Together with reference TRBV7-9 and TRBJ2-7, the CDR3 gives the full variable domain: DTGVSQNPRHKITKRGQNVTFRCDPISEHNRLYWYRQTLGQGPEFLTYFQNEAQLEKSRLLSDRFSAERPKGSFSTLEIQRTEQGDSAMYLCASSVDRGYEQYFGPGTRLTVT.

This chain connects TRBV27 to TRBJ2-7; 11 bases agree with TRBD2. Per germline, CDR1 MNHEY and CDR2 SMNVEV (reference sequence). Unmatched junction bases numbered 11, after V lost 5 bases and J lost 5 bases. This CDR3 has 16 amino acids. Written as DNA, the CDR3 is TGTGCCAGCAGTCGTCGCCTAGCGGGGGGCGGCGACGAGCAGTACTTC. Amino acid sequence: CASSRRLAGGGDEQYF.

This rearrangement joins TRBV7-8 to TRBJ1-1; TRBD1 might be the D (6 bases). Germline V gene sequence: CDR1 SGHVS, CDR2 FQNEAQ. This CDR3 comprises 16 residues. The V gene lost 2 bases and the J gene lost 2 bases, with 15 bases spanning the gap. The CDR3 here is CASSLRPSGTNTEAFF. As DNA, the CDR3 is TGTGCCAGCAGCTTAAGGCCCTCCGGGACAAACACTGAAGCTTTCTTT.

The chain uses TRBV13 and TRBJ1-2, with D maybe TRBD1 (5 bases). The CDR3 is made up of 14 amino acids. CDR1 PRHDT and CDR2 FYEKMQ come from the germline V gene (reference sequence). V lost 7 bases and J 2 bases, leaving 14 bases between the germline ends. DNA of the CDR3: TGTGCCAGCAAAGAAGGGGCTCGGAACTATGGCTACACCTTC. As protein: CASKEGARNYGYTF. Looking up the rest from reference TRBV13 and TRBJ1-2 gives the full variable domain: AAGVIQSPRHLIKEKRETATLKCYPIPRHDTVYWYQQGPGQDPQFLISFYEKMQSDKGSIPDRFSAQQFSDYHSELNMSSLELGDSALYFCASKEGARNYGYTFGSGTRLTVV.

DNA for the CDR3: TGTGCCTGGAGTAGGGGCGGACAGGGTCAAGAGACCCAGTACTTC. It codes for CAWSRGGQGQETQYF. V and J are TRBV30 and TRBJ2-5, with 8 bases identical to TRBD1. The V gene's germline CDR1 is GTSNPN and CDR2 SVGIG (reference sequence). This CDR3 region has 15 residues. Germline trimming cut 2 bases from V and 2 bases from J; bases unmatched to any gene: 7. Complete variable domain (other parts from reference TRBV30 and TRBJ2-5): SQTIHQWPATLVQPVGSPLSLECTVEGTSNPNLYWYRQAAGRGLQLLFYSVGIGQISSEVPQNLSASRPQDRQFILSSKKLLLSDSGFYLCAWSRGGQGQETQYFGPGTRLLVL.

This clone was seen a single time. The rearrangement uses TRBV6-6 and TRBJ2-7; D might be TRBD2 (6 bases). Per the germline V gene, CDR1 is MNHNY and CDR2 is SVGAGI (reference sequence). This CDR3 has 14 amino acids. V gave up 0 bases and J gave up 2 bases, with 8 bases separating them. CDR3 protein: CASSYSEGTYEQYF. CDR3 DNA: TGTGCCAGCAGTTACTCGGAGGGTACCTACGAGCAGTACTTC.

The chain is built from TRBV27 and TRBJ1-2, with D perhaps TRBD1 (5 bases). The CDR3 covers 15 residues. The germline CDR1 and CDR2 sequences are MNHEY and SMNVEV (reference sequence). V shed 4 bases and J shed 8 bases, with 20 bases lying between them. DNA for the CDR3: TGTGCCAGCAGTTCCCAGTCTTCAGGGATCCGGGGCTACACCTTC. The encoded protein is CASSSQSSGIRGYTF.

V is TRBV10-1 and J is TRBJ1-2; D unclear. The CDR3 spans 10 residues. The V gene lost 8 bases and the J gene lost 5 bases, with 6 bases spanning the gap. CDR1 and CDR2 from the germline V gene are WNHNN and SYGVQD (reference sequence). The chain's CDR3 is CASELYGYTF. CDR3 DNA sequence: TGCGCCAGCGAGCTTTATGGCTACACCTTC.

CDR3 region: CASSLGQGAREKLFF. The CDR3, as DNA: TGTGCCAGCAGCCTCGGACAGGGGGCGCGAGAAAAACTGTTTTTT. V and J are TRBV7-2 and TRBJ1-4, with 11 bases aligning to TRBD1. V was pared by 5 bases and J by 8 bases, with 7 bases of the junction left unmatched. The CDR3 spans 15 residues. Germline V CDR1 and CDR2: SGHTA, FQGNSA.

This chain joins TRBV5-1 and TRBJ2-1, with 9 bases aligning to TRBD2. With V trimmed by 2 bases and J by 4 bases, 4 bases remained unmatched. The length of the CDR3 is 15 residues. The germline V gene has CDR1 SGHRS and CDR2 YFSETQ. The DNA for the CDR3 is TGCGCCAGCAGCTTAGAGCTAGCGGGGTACAATGAGCAGTTCTTC. The encoded protein is CASSLELAGYNEQFF.

This chain joins TRBV7-2 and TRBJ2-7, with 14 nucleotides matching TRBD2. Germline loops: CDR1 SGHTA, CDR2 FQGNSA. The CDR3 is 15 amino acids. Trimming at V came to 5 bases and at J to 4 bases, leaving 4 bases not matched to a gene. CDR3 sequence reads: CASSLGLAGVYEQYF. CDR3 in DNA: TGTGCCAGCAGCCTGGGACTAGCGGGAGTGTACGAGCAGTACTTC.

V and J are TRBV23-1 and TRBJ2-1, with a weak D call TRBD2 (7 bases). TRBV23-1 qualifies as an ORF whose function is uncertain. The CDR3 is 13 residues long. The V gene lost 0 bases and the J gene lost 12 bases, with 12 bases spanning the gap. Written as DNA, the CDR3 is TGCGCCAGCAGTCAATCGGGGGGGGCCCTGCAGTTCTTC. Translation: CASSQSGGALQFF.

The CDR3: CASSQGTSGGRSYNEQFF. CDR3 coding DNA: TGTGCCAGCAGCCAAGGGACTAGCGGGGGGCGCTCCTACAATGAGCAGTTCTTC. This chain joins TRBV3-1 (or the pseudogene TRBV3-2) and TRBJ2-1; the match to TRBD2 covers 14 bases. Per germline, CDR1 LGHDT and CDR2 YNNKEL (reference sequence). The V segment lost 1 base and the J segment 0 bases; nucleotides outside the gene matches: 2. There are 18 residues in the CDR3.

This chain connects TRBV4-2 to TRBJ2-2; no clear D gene. The V end lost 2 bases, the J end lost 3 bases, and 16 bases lay between the germline ends. From germline, CDR1 is LGHNA and CDR2 YNFKEQ. CDR3 length: 17 amino acids. CDR3 protein: CASSQPTENAHTGELFF. The CDR3 bases are TGTGCCAGCAGCCAACCGACGGAGAACGCCCACACCGGGGAGCTGTTTTTT.

The J gene is TRBJ2-1, the V gene TRBV3-1 (or the pseudogene TRBV3-2); weak D call: TRBD1 (5 bases). Per the germline V gene, CDR1 is LGHDT and CDR2 is YNNKEL (reference sequence). V lost 4 bases, J lost 15 bases, and 16 bases lay in between. The CDR3 has 12 residues. CDR3 protein: CASSLSRAGLFF. DNA of the CDR3: TGTGCCAGCAGCCTCAGTAGGGCAGGGCTGTTCTTC.

This chain connects TRBV6-2 or TRBV6-3 to TRBJ2-3, with 8 nucleotides matching TRBD2. The V and J ends lost 2 bases and 4 bases, in that order; junction bases with no gene match: 8. Germline CDR1 reads MNHEY; CDR2 reads SVGEGT. This CDR3 region has 16 residues. The CDR3 DNA sequence: TGTGCCAGCAGTTACCCCAGCGGGAGCCCCCCAGATACGCAGTATTTT. Protein: CASSYPSGSPPDTQYF.

The DNA for the CDR3 is TGTGCCAGCAGCCAAGTGGAGACAGGGCATGGCTACACCTTC. Protein: CASSQVETGHGYTF. This chain connects TRBV3-1 (or the pseudogene TRBV3-2) to TRBJ1-2; 7 bases agree with TRBD1. The germline V gene encodes CDR1 LGHDT and CDR2 YNNKEL (reference sequence). The CDR3 is 14 amino acids. With V trimmed by 1 base and J by 6 bases, 5 bases remained unmatched.

This clone has just one count. V is TRBV5-1 and J is TRBJ1-5; D remains ambiguous. Germline V gives CDR1 SGHRS, CDR2 YFSETQ. Trimming removed 2 bases from V and 5 bases from J, with 8 bases in between. This CDR3 is 13 amino acids long. The CDR3 region has the DNA TGCGCCAGCAGCTTTGAGAGTGATCAGCCCCAGCATTTT. This codes for CASSFESDQPQHF.

CDR3 coding DNA: TGTGCCAGCAGTGATTCAGGGGGATCGGAGACCCAGTACTTC. Translation gives CASSDSGGSETQYF. The rearrangement uses TRBV6-1 and TRBJ2-5, with TRBD1 matching 7 bases. There are 14 residues in the CDR3. Losses at the gene ends were 3 bases for V and 5 bases for J; bases not matched to a gene: 6. Germline V gives CDR1 MNHNS, CDR2 SASEGT.

This clone has only one observation. The V gene is TRBV12-5, the J gene TRBJ1-1; tentative D call: TRBD1 (5 bases). The CDR3 length is 15 residues. The V and J ends lost 1 base and 0 bases respectively, with 9 bases between them. In germline, CDR1 is LGHNT, CDR2 FRNRAP. CDR3 sequence (DNA): TGTGCTAGTGGTTTGGCCAAAGGGGTGAACACTGAAGCTTTCTTT. It codes for CASGLAKGVNTEAFF.

The gene calls are TRBV30 and TRBJ2-3, with TRBD2 matching over 8 bases. Germline V gene sequence: CDR1 GTSNPN, CDR2 SVGIG (reference sequence). J gave up 7 bases and V 4 bases, and 10 bases lay outside the gene matches. The CDR3 is made up of 14 amino acids. The CDR3 DNA reads as TGTGCCTGGACTCCGAGCGGGAGCGGGTATACGCAGTATTTT. This translates into CAWTPSGSGYTQYF.

The chain carries TRBV19 and TRBJ2-7, with 11 bases identical to TRBD2. The CDR3 is 15 residues long. J lost 7 bases, V lost 5 bases, and 10 bases had no gene match. In germline, CDR1 is LNHDA, CDR2 SQIVND (reference sequence). For the CDR3, the DNA is TGTGCCAGTAGTCTAACTAGCGGGAGCTGGAAGGAGCAGTACTTC. It encodes CASSLTSGSWKEQYF.

For this clone: The sample has other DNA sequences that encode this CDR3 too. CDR3 nucleotides: TGTGCCAGCAGCCAAGGACAGGGGGCAAATGGCTACACCTTC. This sequence encodes CASSQGQGANGYTF. The V gene is TRBV3-1 (or the pseudogene TRBV3-2), the J gene TRBJ1-2, with TRBD1 identical over 10 bases. With V trimmed by 1 base and J by 6 bases, 2 bases remained unmatched. The CDR3 extends over 14 amino acids. Germline V CDR1 and CDR2: LGHDT, YNNKEL (reference sequence).